The 12 T cell receptor beta chains below were found in one sample sequenced in a study of sequential checkpoint blockade in melanoma. The protocol was immunoSEQ multiplex PCR, while the TCRdb copy is restricted to in-frame clones and leaves out a portion. The repertoire consists of about 9,300 clones, with about 25% occurring once and the leading ten covering more than 20%. Specified treatment: randomized to nivolumab then ipilimumab (arm A) or the reverse (arm B). Sequenced here: tumor tissue (inferred from file names), sampled from a patient given nivolumab and ipilimumab in sequence. These receptors were collected from a human donor with melanoma.

J is TRBJ1-4 and V is TRBV5-1; 11 nucleotides line up with TRBD1. This CDR3 is built from 15 residues. Germline lookup yields CDR1 SGHRS and CDR2 YFSETQ. The ends lost 2 bases at V and 8 bases at J; junction bases unmatched: 5. In nucleotides, the CDR3 is TGCGCCAGCAGCTTTATGGGACAGGGGGGCGAAAAACTGTTTTTT. Its protein is CASSFMGQGGEKLFF.

This chain joins TRBV29-1 and TRBJ1-3; D is perhaps TRBD1 (5 bases). Germline V lookup: CDR1 SQVTM, CDR2 ANQGSEA. The CDR3 consists of 13 residues. V was shortened by 5 bases and J by 4 bases, with 12 bases between the two germline ends. CDR3 nucleotide sequence: TGCAGCGTTCGGACTGGGGGGGGAAACACCATATATTTT. Amino acids: CSVRTGGGNTIYF. Using reference TRBV29-1 and TRBJ1-3 for the parts outside the CDR3, the full variable domain is SAVISQKPSRDICQRGTSLTIQCQVDSQVTMMFWYRQQPGQSLTLIATANQGSEATYESGFVIDKFPISRPNLTFSTLTVSNMSPEDSSIYLCSVRTGGGNTIYFGEGSWLTVV.

This clone is a singleton in its sample. The chain links TRBV5-1 to TRBJ1-1; the D gene is possibly TRBD1 (6 bases). Trimming cost V 2 bases and J 4 bases, with 12 bases left between them. The CDR3 has 14 amino acids. Germline V gene lookup returns CDR1 SGHRS and CDR2 YFSETQ. CDR3 nucleotide sequence: TGCGCCAGCAGCTTCGGGGGCGGGGGCACTGAAGCTTTCTTT. Its translation: CASSFGGGGTEAFF.

This clone occurred a few times. The chain joins TRBV6-8 to TRBJ2-1; TRBD2 matches 7 bases. The CDR3 totals 15 residues. From germline, CDR1 is MNHGY and CDR2 SAAAGT. V was pared by 6 bases and J by 9 bases, with 14 bases of the junction left unmatched. The CDR3 bases are TGTGCCAGCAGCAGCGGGACGGTACACATCGGTGAGCAGTTCTTC. It encodes CASSSGTVHIGEQFF.

This sequence joins TRBV19 and TRBJ1-1; no clear D. This CDR3 comprises 14 residues. The V gene lost 2 bases and the J gene lost 0 bases, with 7 bases spanning the gap. CDR1 and CDR2 from the germline V gene are LNHDA and SQIVND (reference sequence). The CDR3 DNA sequence: TGTGCCAGTAGTATAAGCCCCATGAACACTGAAGCTTTCTTT. Its protein is CASSISPMNTEAFF.

This clone showed up many times. The chain recombines TRBV11-3 with TRBJ1-1, with D possibly being TRBD1 (6 bases). The CDR3 runs to 15 residues. Trimming pared 7 bases from V and 3 bases from J, leaving 18 bases between. CDR1 is SGHNT and CDR2 is YENEEA in the germline V gene. The CDR3 DNA follows: TGTGCCAGCACCGTGGGGTCAGGGGAAGACACTGAAGCTTTCTTT. Encoded protein: CASTVGSGEDTEAFF.

This clone was counted a few times. CDR3 loop: CASSYDWGIGETQYF. The CDR3 DNA is TGTGCCAGCAGTTACGATTGGGGAATCGGAGAGACCCAGTACTTC. The chain combines TRBV6-7 with TRBJ2-5, with unresolved D. TRBV6-7 is assigned to the ORF class and has an uncertain function. The CDR3 covers 15 residues. Trimming left V 2 bases short and J 4 bases short, with 14 bases between.

This clone counts as medium-sized. CDR3 region: CASSEAGSSRYTF. DNA for the CDR3: TGTGCCAGCAGTGAAGCCGGCAGCTCACGCTACACCTTC. The gene calls are TRBV6-1 and TRBJ1-2; the D is unclear. V was pared by 0 bases and J by 9 bases, with 11 bases between. Germline CDR1 and CDR2: MNHNS and SASEGT. The CDR3 covers 13 residues.

This clone has more than one count but fewer than ten. This chain uses TRBV11-3 with TRBJ1-2; the match to TRBD1 covers 8 bases. Per the germline V gene, CDR1 is SGHNT and CDR2 is YENEEA. The ends lost 5 bases at V and 6 bases at J; junction bases unmatched: 8. The CDR3 extends over 14 amino acids. CDR3: CASSLNPRGHGYTF. The CDR3 coding sequence is TGTGCCAGCAGCCTCAACCCCAGGGGGCATGGCTACACCTTC.

This clone was counted a few times. The chain joins TRBV7-2 to TRBJ1-2; 7 bases are shared with TRBD1. The germline CDR1 and CDR2 sequences are SGHTA and FQGNSA. The junction had 1 base not matched to a gene; V was cut back by 3 bases and J by 3 bases. The CDR3 runs 13 residues. CDR3: CASSFTGDYGYTF. For the CDR3, the DNA is TGTGCCAGCAGCTTCACAGGGGACTATGGCTACACCTTC. The full variable domain, its missing parts supplied by reference TRBV7-2 and TRBJ1-2, is GAGVSQSPSNKVTEKGKDVELRCDPISGHTALYWYRQSLGQGLEFLIYFQGNSAPDKSGLPSDRFSAERTGGSVSTLTIQRTQQEDSAVYLCASSFTGDYGYTFGSGTRLTVV.

In its sample, this clone was seen a few times. The chain carries TRBV6-8 and TRBJ1-6; D is unclear. Trimming took off 2 bases at V and 6 bases at J, with 8 bases between the two ends. In germline, CDR1 is MNHGY, CDR2 SAAAGT. This CDR3 is built from 14 residues. The chain's CDR3 is CASSYGYLNSPLHF. CDR3 in DNA: TGTGCCAGCAGTTACGGCTATCTTAATTCACCCCTCCACTTT.

This clone was seen only a few times. The rearrangement uses TRBV6-8 and TRBJ2-3, with D perhaps matching TRBD1 (6 bases). Germline assignment: CDR1 MNHGY and CDR2 SAAAGT. The CDR3 consists of 16 residues. V shed 6 bases and J shed 0 bases, with 16 bases lying between them. CDR3 protein: CASSSNRAGSTDTQYF. The CDR3 DNA is TGTGCCAGCAGCTCCAACAGGGCTGGAAGCACAGATACGCAGTATTTT.